The 16 T cell receptor beta chains given below trace back to one sample, sequenced in a study of preoperative IRX-2 immunotherapy in early breast cancer. Sample treatment: preoperative locoregional IRX-2 cytokine immunotherapy. Sequencing was performed with immunoSEQ multiplex PCR; in TCRdb, only in-frame clones are kept and a portion is missing. The sample lists around 34,000 clones; 90% to 95% were seen once. Collection of the sample occurred from a patient treated with IRX-2 immunotherapy. These receptors originate from a human donor with breast cancer.

The rearrangement joins TRBV7-9 to TRBJ2-3; D remains unclear. The CDR3 is 11 amino acids. The germline gives CDR1 SEHNR, CDR2 FQNEAQ (reference sequence). The ends were cut back, 7 bases at V and 4 bases at J, with 6 bases in the middle. CDR3 in DNA: TGTGCCAGCATAAAAGCAGATACGCAGTATTTT. Translated: CASIKADTQYF.

This sequence joins TRBV6-6 and TRBJ2-5, with a weak D call TRBD2 (6 bases). The CDR3 contains 14 residues. V gave up 5 bases and J gave up 8 bases, with 18 bases separating them. Germline assignment: CDR1 MNHNY and CDR2 SVGAGI (reference sequence). CDR3 nucleotides: TGTGCCAGCAGTACCCTGGGACTGGGCTCAACCCAGTACTTC. Translating gives CASSTLGLGSTQYF.

The J gene is TRBJ1-2, the V gene TRBV5-4; 7 bases align to TRBD1. The CDR3 totals 14 residues. With 3 bases clipped from V and 4 bases from J, the junction kept 6 bases outside the gene matches. CDR1 SGHNT and CDR2 YYREEE come from the germline V gene (reference sequence). This CDR3 reads CASSSGGRFYGYTF. The CDR3 DNA is TGTGCCAGCAGCTCAGGGGGGCGGTTCTATGGCTACACCTTC.

The V call is TRBV19, the J call TRBJ2-1, with 8 bases fitting TRBD2. V lost 0 bases, J lost 3 bases, and 4 bases stayed unmatched. Germline CDR1 is LNHDA and CDR2 is SQIVND (reference sequence). The CDR3 extends over 16 amino acids. This chain's CDR3 is CASSIDPSGSYNEQFF. The DNA for the CDR3 is TGTGCCAGTAGTATAGATCCGAGCGGGAGCTACAATGAGCAGTTCTTC. Variable domain in full (rest from reference TRBV19 and TRBJ2-1): DGGITQSPKYLFRKEGQNVTLSCEQNLNHDAMYWYRQDPGQGLRLIYYSQIVNDFQKGDIAEGYSVSREKKESFPLTVTSAQKNPTAFYLCASSIDPSGSYNEQFFGPGTRLTVL.

This clone was seen just once. The rearrangement joins TRBV5-1 to TRBJ2-5, with 7 bases matching TRBD2. CDR1 is SGHRS and CDR2 is YFSETQ in the germline V gene. CDR3 length equals 14 residues. The J segment lost 3 bases and the V segment lost 6 bases, leaving 8 bases of the junction unmatched. CDR3 DNA sequence: TGCGCCAGCAACGAGGCGGCGGGAGAAGAGACCCAGTACTTC. This gives the protein CASNEAAGEETQYF.

The table lists this clone with a count of one. The V gene is TRBV2, the J gene TRBJ2-1; D is unresolved. Germline-derived CDR1 and CDR2 are SNHLY and FYNNEI. V was pared by 8 bases and J by 15 bases, with 11 bases between. This CDR3 is 9 amino acids long. The CDR3 region is CASPPGGFF. DNA of the CDR3: TGTGCCAGCCCCCCCGGCGGGTTCTTC.

In this sample, this clone turned up once. The chain combines TRBV6-4 with TRBJ2-1, with TRBD2 matching 9 bases. J gave up 5 bases and V 5 bases, and 22 bases lay outside the gene matches. Germline CDR1 reads MRHNA; CDR2 reads SNTAGT. The CDR3 covers 20 residues. The CDR3 nucleotides read TGTGCCAGCAGTCGAGGGGTAGGAGCGGGAGGAGTTAATACGCACAATGAGCAGTTCTTC. Translation gives CASSRGVGAGGVNTHNEQFF.

J is TRBJ2-5 and V is TRBV9; possibly TRBD2 for D (5 bases). Trimming stripped 7 bases from V and 5 bases from J, with 9 bases between. This CDR3 has 11 amino acids. Germline CDR1 and CDR2: SGDLS and YYNGEE. CDR3 sequence (DNA): TGTGCCAGCGGCGGGTTGGAGACCCAGTACTTC. It is translated as CASGGLETQYF.

The rearrangement joins TRBV5-1 to TRBJ2-3, with D perhaps TRBD1 (6 bases). Germline CDR1 is SGHRS and CDR2 is YFSETQ. Trimming stripped 1 base from V and 3 bases from J, with 12 bases between. This CDR3 contains 15 residues. CDR3 sequence reads: CASSLRRGGTDTQYF. DNA for the CDR3: TGCGCCAGCAGCTTGCGCAGGGGTGGAACAGATACGCAGTATTTT.

The rearrangement links TRBV27 to TRBJ1-5; D may be TRBD1 (5 bases). Trimming pared 8 bases from V and 4 bases from J, leaving 21 bases between. From germline, CDR1 is MNHEY and CDR2 SMNVEV (reference sequence). This CDR3 is built from 16 residues. The CDR3 spells CASCKQGGGLNQPQHF. CDR3 sequence (DNA): TGTGCCAGCTGTAAGCAGGGAGGAGGGTTAAATCAGCCCCAGCATTTT.

The chain uses TRBV7-9 and TRBJ1-2, with D unclear. This CDR3 is built from 8 residues. Germline CDR1 and CDR2: SEHNR and FQNEAQ (reference sequence). Trimming stripped 7 bases from V and 14 bases from J, with 8 bases between. Here the CDR3 reads CASTPSTF. CDR3 DNA sequence: TGTGCCAGCACCCCCTCTACCTTC. The full variable domain, with the rest looked up from reference TRBV7-9 and TRBJ1-2, is DTGVSQNPRHKITKRGQNVTFRCDPISEHNRLYWYRQTLGQGPEFLTYFQNEAQLEKSRLLSDRFSAERPKGSFSTLEIQRTEQGDSAMYLCASTPSTFGSGTRLTVV.

The rearrangement links TRBV9 to TRBJ2-7, with 7 bases that match TRBD1. CDR1 SGDLS and CDR2 YYNGEE come from the germline V gene. V shed 0 bases and J 3 bases; nucleotides not matched to a gene: 6. There are 15 residues in the CDR3. Here the CDR3 reads CASSVGPGQFYEQYF. The CDR3 nucleotides read TGTGCCAGCAGCGTAGGACCGGGACAGTTCTACGAGCAGTACTTC.

This chain joins TRBV27 and TRBJ1-4, with 8 bases aligning to TRBD1. The ends lost 6 bases at V and 1 base at J; junction bases unmatched: 4. The CDR3 sequence is 15 residues long. Germline V gene sequence: CDR1 MNHEY, CDR2 SMNVEV (reference sequence). CDR3 in DNA: TGTGCCAGCAGACTGGACAGGGAAACTAATGAAAAACTGTTTTTT. Protein: CASRLDRETNEKLFF.

CDR3: CASSLGGRSNQPQHF. The CDR3 nucleotides are TGTGCCAGCAGCTTAGGGGGGCGTAGCAATCAGCCCCAGCATTTT. The V and J genes are TRBV7-8 and TRBJ1-5, with TRBD1 as a possible D gene (6 bases). Germline V CDR1 and CDR2: SGHVS, FQNEAQ. V lost 1 base and J lost 0, with 7 bases in between. The CDR3 sequence is 15 residues long. Full variable domain (outside the CDR3, taken from reference TRBV7-8 and TRBJ1-5): GAGVSQSPRYKVAKRGQDVALRCDPISGHVSLFWYQQALGQGPEFLTYFQNEAQLDKSGLPSDRFFAERPEGSVSTLKIQRTQQEDSAVYLCASSLGGRSNQPQHFGDGTRLSIL.

This chain's CDR3 is CASTPGRSSYEQYF. For the CDR3, the DNA is TGCGCCAGCACCCCCGGGCGGTCCTCCTACGAGCAGTACTTC. This chain uses TRBV5-1 with TRBJ2-7; D not certain. The CDR3 contains 14 residues. Germline V gives CDR1 SGHRS, CDR2 YFSETQ. V was pared by 6 bases and J by 0 bases, with 13 bases between.

The genes are TRBV4-2 and TRBJ2-7; D may be TRBD2 (6 bases). The length of the CDR3 is 16 residues. V lost 0 bases and J lost 3, with 15 bases in between. Germline-derived CDR1 and CDR2 are LGHNA and YNFKEQ. CDR3 coding DNA: TGTGCCAGCAGCCAAGAGGAGGGGACGACCCACTACGAGCAGTACTTC. Translating gives CASSQEEGTTHYEQYF.